These 21 T cell receptor beta chains were all obtained from the same sample, sequenced in a study of early stage breast cancer tumors. Only in-frame clones appear in the TCRdb table, and some are missing; sequencing was by immunoSEQ multiplex PCR. This table holds about 41,000 clones, around 70% found once. Sequencing used blood. All receptors come from a person in their fifties with breast cancer.

The gene calls are TRBV27 and TRBJ2-3, with 7 bases fitting TRBD1. V lost 5 bases, J lost 2 bases, and 7 bases stayed unmatched. CDR1 is MNHEY, CDR2 SMNVEV, per germline (reference sequence). This CDR3 is built from 15 residues. CDR3 residues: CASSPRDRSTDTQYF. For the CDR3, the DNA is TGTGCCAGCAGTCCTCGGGACAGATCCACAGATACGCAGTATTTT.

This clone was seen just once. The V and J genes are TRBV5-5 and TRBJ2-3; TRBD1 agrees at 9 bases. The CDR3 is made up of 16 amino acids. The germline CDR1 and CDR2 sequences are SGHKS and YYEKEE (reference sequence). V trimming: 4 bases; J trimming: 1 base; junction bases outside the gene matches: 7. The CDR3 nucleotides are TGTGCCAGCAGCCGGGGACAGGGCTGGGGCACAGATACGCAGTATTTT. Amino acids: CASSRGQGWGTDTQYF.

J is TRBJ2-5 and V is TRBV9, with TRBD2 matching over 8 bases. V shed 4 bases, J shed 3 bases, and the junction held 11 bases outside the gene matches. The CDR3 extends over 16 amino acids. Germline CDR1 SGDLS, CDR2 YYNGEE. The CDR3 here is CASSPRGGRGEETQYF. CDR3 nucleotide sequence: TGTGCCAGCAGCCCCCGGGGGGGGCGGGGGGAAGAGACCCAGTACTTC.

The rearrangement joins TRBV19 to TRBJ2-1; 7 bases fit TRBD1. J gave up 7 bases and V 5 bases, and 5 bases lay outside the gene matches. Germline V gene lookup returns CDR1 LNHDA and CDR2 SQIVND (reference sequence). The CDR3 consists of 13 residues. The CDR3 nucleotides read TGTGCCAGTAGTCCGACAGGGCAGAATGAGCAGTTCTTC. This sequence encodes CASSPTGQNEQFF.

The rearrangement joins TRBV9 to TRBJ2-7; perhaps TRBD1 as D (5 bases). Germline assignment: CDR1 SGDLS and CDR2 YYNGEE. Trimming left V 0 bases short and J 2 bases short, with 9 bases between. The CDR3 loop spans 14 amino acids. DNA of the CDR3: TGTGCCAGCAGCGTAGATGACAGACCCTACGAGCAGTACTTC. As protein: CASSVDDRPYEQYF.

The chain is built from TRBV7-2 and TRBJ2-3; tentatively, D is TRBD1 (5 bases). Trimming cost V 1 base and J 3 bases, with 11 bases left between them. The CDR3 is 15 residues long. CDR1 SGHTA and CDR2 FQGNSA come from the germline V gene. Here the CDR3 DNA reads TGTGCCAGCAGCTTAGGGCAGGGTCTGACAGATACGCAGTATTTT. This sequence encodes CASSLGQGLTDTQYF.

The chain employs TRBV29-1 and TRBJ2-5; TRBD2 is a possible D gene (5 bases). This CDR3 spans 12 amino acids. Germline V gene lookup returns CDR1 SQVTM and CDR2 ANQGSEA. V lost 7 bases and J 5 bases, leaving 14 bases between the germline ends. As DNA, the CDR3 is TGCAGCGCCGCGCGGGTGAGGGAGACCCAGTACTTC. It specifies CSAARVRETQYF.

This chain uses TRBV7-9 with TRBJ2-6; no clear D. Germline V gene data show CDR1 as SEHNR and CDR2 as FQNEAQ (reference sequence). Trimming left V 6 bases short and J 1 base short, with 4 bases between. The CDR3 sequence is 13 residues long. The CDR3 loop is CASSQSGANVLTF. In DNA, the CDR3 is TGTGCCAGCAGTCAATCTGGGGCCAACGTCCTGACTTTC.

CDR3 in amino acids: CASKGQGTSGNTIYF. CDR3 coding DNA: TGTGCCAGTAAGGGACAGGGTACCTCTGGAAACACCATATATTTT. The chain combines TRBV19 with TRBJ1-3; TRBD1 matches at 9 bases. The CDR3 loop spans 15 amino acids. J was trimmed by 0 bases and V by 7 bases; bases with no gene match: 4. CDR1 LNHDA and CDR2 SQIVND come from the germline V gene (reference sequence).

This chain uses TRBV23-1 with TRBJ2-7; 7 bases are a match to TRBD1. TRBV23-1 qualifies as an ORF whose function is uncertain. The trim removed 3 bases at V and 0 bases at J, leaving 8 bases unmatched. The CDR3 totals 16 residues. CDR3 DNA sequence: TGCGCCAGCAGTCAGTTACCGGGACAGACCTCCTACGAGCAGTACGTC. It encodes CASSQLPGQTSYEQYV.

J is TRBJ1-2 and V is TRBV5-4; 10 positions agree with TRBD1. This CDR3 is 14 amino acids long. Germline loops: CDR1 SGHNT, CDR2 YYREEE (reference sequence). The V gene end was trimmed by 2 bases and the J gene end by 8 bases; junction bases not matched to a gene: 6. This chain's CDR3 is CASSFGDRGQGYTF. The CDR3 DNA follows: TGTGCCAGCAGCTTCGGTGACAGGGGGCAGGGCTACACCTTC.

The CDR3 coding sequence is TGTGCCAGCAGCTTAAATCGGCTAGCGGGGGGTAACACCGGGGAGCTGTTTTTT. This codes for CASSLNRLAGGNTGELFF. The V and J genes are TRBV7-2 and TRBJ2-2; 11 nucleotides agree with TRBD2. Germline assignment: CDR1 SGHTA and CDR2 FQGNSA. This CDR3 contains 18 residues. V shed 2 bases and J 2 bases; nucleotides not matched to a gene: 7.

The chain has TRBV29-1 and TRBJ1-4; 9 bases align to TRBD1. The CDR3 consists of 15 residues. J lost 6 bases, V lost 1 base, and 6 bases had no gene match. Per germline, CDR1 SQVTM and CDR2 ANQGSEA. Written as DNA, the CDR3 is TGCAGCGTTGAAGGAGGAAACAGGGGGCATGAAAAACTGTTTTTT. Translation: CSVEGGNRGHEKLFF.

V gene TRBV4-3 combines with J gene TRBJ2-7, with 10 bases aligning to TRBD2. After removal of 1 base from V and 7 bases from J, the junction contained 16 bases not matched to a gene. The CDR3 runs 18 residues. Per the germline V gene, CDR1 is LGHNA and CDR2 is YSLEER. In nucleotides, the CDR3 is TGCGCCAGCAGCCAAGTATCTTCTAGTAGCGGGGGGCGGAAGGAGCAGTACGTC. It codes for CASSQVSSSSGGRKEQYV.

This clone is categorized as medium-sized (0.01 to 0.1%). The chain recombines TRBV5-3 with TRBJ2-7; 7 nucleotides agree with TRBD1. TRBV5-3 is known as an ORF, though its function is uncertain. This CDR3 has 15 residues. The junction had 9 bases not matched to a gene; V was cut back by 1 base and J by 5 bases. In DNA form, the CDR3 reads TGTGCCAGAAGCTTGCCCCACTCGACAGGGCACGAGCAGTACGTC. This codes for CARSLPHSTGHEQYV.

J is TRBJ1-4 and V is TRBV9; D is uncertain. The CDR3 is made up of 15 amino acids. CDR1 and CDR2 (germline): SGDLS, YYNGEE. Trimming cost V 5 bases and J 5 bases, with 16 bases left between them. CDR3: CASSEVGSRNEKLFF. The DNA for the CDR3 is TGTGCCAGCAGTGAGGTAGGGAGCAGGAATGAAAAACTGTTTTTT. Drawing the rest from reference TRBV9 and TRBJ1-4, the complete variable domain is DSGVTQTPKHLITATGQRVTLRCSPRSGDLSVYWYQQSLDQGLQFLIQYYNGEERAKGNILERFSAQQFPDLHSELNLSSLELGDSALYFCASSEVGSRNEKLFFGSGTQLSVL.

This clone was counted a few times. This chain connects TRBV5-5 to TRBJ2-7; TRBD1 is a possible D gene (5 bases). CDR3 length: 11 amino acids. The ends were cut back, 4 bases at V and 4 bases at J, with 6 bases in the middle. Germline V CDR1 and CDR2: SGHKS, YYEKEE (reference sequence). CDR3 sequence (DNA): TGTGCCAGCAGCCAGGGATACGAGCAGTACGTC. This encodes CASSQGYEQYV.

As regards this clone: The sample holds other DNA sequences that translate to the same CDR3. The V and J genes are TRBV9 and TRBJ2-1; possible D gene TRBD2, 5 bases. Germline lookup yields CDR1 SGDLS and CDR2 YYNGEE. CDR3 length equals 11 residues. Trimming cost V 3 bases and J 8 bases, with 6 bases left between them. The CDR3 bases are TGTGCCAGCAGCGAGGGAGATGAGCAGTTCTTC. This translates into CASSEGDEQFF.

This sequence joins TRBV7-9 and TRBJ2-3, with D possibly being TRBD2 (7 bases). The length of the CDR3 is 18 residues. V was cut by 2 bases and J by 2 bases, with 20 bases left in between. CDR1 is SEHNR and CDR2 is FQNEAQ in the germline V gene (reference sequence). The CDR3 nucleotides read TGTGCCAGCAGCTTATATCGAATAGGGGGGGCTTTCACAGATACGCAGTATTTT. Residues: CASSLYRIGGAFTDTQYF.

This clone occurred a few times. This chain joins TRBV5-8 and TRBJ1-4; D is possibly TRBD1 (5 bases). Trimming took 0 bases from V and 0 from J, leaving 9 bases between them. The CDR3 spans 16 residues. The germline V gene encodes CDR1 SGHTS and CDR2 YDEGEE. The CDR3: CASSLGQGATNEKLFF. CDR3 DNA sequence: TGTGCCAGCAGCTTGGGGCAGGGTGCAACTAATGAAAAACTGTTTTTT.

V gene TRBV5-1 combines with J gene TRBJ2-1, with D tentatively TRBD2 (5 bases). Germline CDR1 reads SGHRS; CDR2 reads YFSETQ. With 4 bases removed from V and 0 bases from J, the gap between germline ends came to 26 bases. The CDR3 length is 20 residues. Here the CDR3 DNA reads TGCGCCAGCAGCCCGTCACAAATCACTAGGGCCCCTAGCTCCTACAATGAGCAGTTCTTC. It codes for CASSPSQITRAPSSYNEQFF.